This T cell receptor beta chain was identified during a study of T cell changes during pregnancy in multiple sclerosis. TCRdb keeps only in-frame clones here, not all; method: immunoSEQ multiplex PCR. The sample holds 30,000 to 45,000 clones, 80% to 95% seen once. The sample consisted of CD8+ T cells from peripheral blood mononuclear cells, taken in the first trimester of pregnancy. This receptor was taken from a female donor with multiple sclerosis, enrolled in a pregnancy study.

The CDR3: CASSSRDSTGELFF. The DNA of the CDR3 is TGTGCCAGCAGCTCCCGGGACAGCACCGGGGAGCTGTTTTTT. The chain couples TRBV5-4 to TRBJ2-2; 7 nucleotides match TRBD1. In germline, CDR1 is SGHNT, CDR2 YYREEE (reference sequence). The CDR3 contains 14 residues. The J segment lost 4 bases and the V segment lost 3 bases, leaving 3 bases of the junction unmatched.